The 27 T cell receptor beta chains below come from one sample, sequenced in a study of graft-versus-host responses after intestinal transplantation. Generated by immunoSEQ multiplex PCR, the TCRdb table keeps only in-frame clones and is missing some. The data show roughly 20,000 clones, with approximately 40% seen just once and around 1.6% held by the top ten. Plating combined roughly 200,000 CFSE-labeled responder cells with roughly 200,000 irradiated, violet-dye-labeled stimulator cells. Source: alloreactive CD8+ T cells from a mixed lymphocyte reaction culture, taken before intestinal transplant. Stated subset: CFSE-low proliferating T cells sorted from approximately 6-day pre-transplant mixed lymphocyte reaction (GvH or HvG direction). These receptor sequences come from a human patient who received an intestinal transplant.

The rearrangement uses TRBV15 and TRBJ2-1; TRBD2 might be the D (5 bases). Looked up from germline, CDR1 is LNHNV and CDR2 is YYDKDF (reference sequence). CDR3 length: 18 amino acids. V was shortened by 1 base and J by 0 bases, with 16 bases between the two germline ends. The CDR3 reads CATSRGPLAQGSYNEQFF. The DNA of the CDR3 is TGTGCCACCAGCAGAGGTCCCCTAGCCCAAGGCTCCTACAATGAGCAGTTCTTC. Based on the CDR3 plus reference TRBV15 and TRBJ2-1, the full variable domain is DAMVIQNPRYQVTQFGKPVTLSCSQTLNHNVMYWYQQKSSQAPKLLFHYYDKDFNNEADTPDNFQSRRPNTSFCFLDIRSPGLGDTAMYLCATSRGPLAQGSYNEQFFGPGTRLTVL.

The rearrangement joins TRBV6-6 to TRBJ2-7; 9 bases map to TRBD2. Looked up from germline, CDR1 is MNHNY and CDR2 is SVGAGI (reference sequence). The junction had 4 bases not matched to a gene; V was cut back by 5 bases and J by 5 bases. The CDR3 spans 13 residues. For the CDR3, the DNA is TGTGCCAGCAGTATAGCGGGAGTAAACGAGCAGTACTTC. This translates into CASSIAGVNEQYF.

The sample holds a few counts of this clone. The chain joins TRBV6-5 to TRBJ1-5, with D perhaps matching TRBD1 (6 bases). The CDR3 totals 14 residues. V was pared by 5 bases and J by 6 bases, with 14 bases between. Germline CDR1 MNHEY, CDR2 SVGAGI. CDR3 nucleotide sequence: TGTGCCAGCAGTGAGCAGGGGAGAGGTCAGCCCCAGCATTTT. It codes for CASSEQGRGQPQHF.

V gene TRBV7-2 combines with J gene TRBJ1-2; 10 nucleotides align to TRBD1. The CDR3 length is 14 residues. Germline CDR1 reads SGHTA; CDR2 reads FQGNSA. V was pared by 5 bases and J by 4 bases, with 4 bases of the junction left unmatched. The CDR3 region is CASSPGTGVYGYTF. As DNA, the CDR3 is TGTGCCAGCAGCCCCGGGACAGGGGTCTATGGCTACACCTTC.

This chain connects TRBV4-1 to TRBJ2-7, with D unclear. The germline V gene has CDR1 MGHRA and CDR2 YSYEKL. V was clipped by 3 bases and J by 3 bases, with 9 bases between them. The CDR3 loop spans 13 amino acids. The CDR3 bases are TGCGCCAGCAGCCAGGGTGAATTCTACGAGCAGTACTTC. Its protein is CASSQGEFYEQYF.

This clone has only a few counts. The chain uses TRBV27 and TRBJ2-1; 9 nucleotides align to TRBD1. J was trimmed by 2 bases and V by 7 bases; bases with no gene match: 6. In germline, CDR1 is MNHEY, CDR2 SMNVEV (reference sequence). There are 15 residues in the CDR3. This CDR3 reads CASTRGTGPYNEQFF. DNA for the CDR3: TGTGCCAGCACCAGAGGGACAGGGCCCTACAATGAGCAGTTCTTC.

This clone occurred a few times. J is TRBJ1-2 and V is TRBV7-8; 7 bases are shared with TRBD1. The CDR3 sequence is 16 residues long. CDR1 and CDR2 (germline): SGHVS, FQNEAQ. V trimming: 4 bases; J trimming: 1 base; junction bases outside the gene matches: 9. The CDR3 is CASSSLTGNFNYGYTF. For the CDR3, the DNA is TGTGCCAGCAGCTCATTGACAGGGAACTTTAACTATGGCTACACCTTC.

This clone is medium-sized within its sample. V usage is TRBV28 and J usage is TRBJ2-3; 8 bases match TRBD2. The CDR3 totals 14 residues. V shed 4 bases and J 4 bases; nucleotides not matched to a gene: 4. Germline V gene data show CDR1 as MDHEN and CDR2 as SYDVKM. The CDR3 here is CASSSGGPADTQYF. CDR3 coding DNA: TGTGCCAGCAGTTCGGGAGGGCCAGCAGATACGCAGTATTTT.

This chain uses TRBV27 with TRBJ2-1; the match to TRBD2 covers 11 bases. The CDR3 has 20 amino acids. With V trimmed by 2 bases and J by 0 bases, 12 bases remained unmatched. CDR1 is MNHEY and CDR2 is SMNVEV in the germline V gene (reference sequence). The chain's CDR3 is CASSLATPGLAEGSYNEQFF. The CDR3, as DNA: TGTGCCAGCAGTTTAGCGACCCCGGGACTAGCGGAAGGCTCCTACAATGAGCAGTTCTTC.

The J gene is TRBJ2-7, the V gene TRBV4-1, with unresolved D. Germline V gives CDR1 MGHRA, CDR2 YSYEKL. Trimming pared 0 bases from V and 0 bases from J, leaving 0 bases between. This CDR3 is 12 amino acids long. The CDR3 sequence is CASSQDSYEQYF. DNA of the CDR3: TGCGCCAGCAGCCAAGACTCCTACGAGCAGTACTTC.

This clone was found once. The chain couples TRBV19 to TRBJ2-7, with 9 bases identical to TRBD1. The V gene's germline CDR1 is LNHDA and CDR2 SQIVND (reference sequence). Trimming cost V 3 bases and J 1 base; bases outside gene matches: 4. This CDR3 has 15 residues. The CDR3 is CASSMGTGLSYEQYF. The CDR3 DNA follows: TGTGCCAGTAGTATGGGGACAGGGTTATCCTACGAGCAGTACTTC.

By sample fraction, this clone is medium-sized. The chain couples TRBV29-1 to TRBJ1-4; D is uncertain. This CDR3 is built from 13 residues. V lost 4 bases, J lost 8 bases, and 14 bases lay in between. Germline V gene sequence: CDR1 SQVTM, CDR2 ANQGSEA. CDR3 in DNA: TGCAGCGTTGCATTCGGTACCGGGGAAAAACTGTTTTTT. Translation: CSVAFGTGEKLFF.

The chain employs TRBV12-5 and TRBJ2-2; D uncertain. V shed 4 bases and J shed 4 bases, with 13 bases lying between them. The CDR3 spans 15 residues. Germline V lookup: CDR1 LGHNT, CDR2 FRNRAP. This chain's CDR3 is CASGYASWGTGELFF. DNA of the CDR3: TGTGCTAGTGGTTACGCTTCCTGGGGCACCGGGGAGCTGTTTTTT.

This clone was found a few times. V usage is TRBV6-5 and J usage is TRBJ1-1; 10 nucleotides align to TRBD1. This CDR3 spans 13 amino acids. Trimming at V came to 4 bases and at J to 10 bases, leaving 6 bases not matched to a gene. CDR1 and CDR2 (germline): MNHEY, SVGAGI. CDR3 amino acids: CASSSSRDRGAFF. The CDR3 nucleotides are TGTGCCAGCAGTTCGTCCCGGGACAGGGGAGCTTTCTTT.

This clone was observed a single time. The chain combines TRBV7-9 with TRBJ2-2; 7 positions agree with TRBD1. Germline CDR1 and CDR2: SEHNR and FQNEAQ (reference sequence). The junction had 7 bases not matched to a gene; V was cut back by 5 bases and J by 7 bases. The CDR3 covers 14 residues. The CDR3: CASSAYDRVGELFF. CDR3 sequence (DNA): TGTGCCAGCAGCGCCTACGACAGGGTCGGGGAGCTGTTTTTT.

This chain connects TRBV28 to TRBJ2-7; possible D gene TRBD2, 5 bases. The CDR3 is made up of 12 amino acids. Between the trimmed V and J ends, which lost 2 bases and 6 bases, there was a span of 8 bases. The germline gives CDR1 MDHEN, CDR2 SYDVKM. The CDR3 DNA follows: TGTGCCAGCAGTTTAGGACTGGGCGAGCAGTACTTC. Protein product: CASSLGLGEQYF.

This sequence joins TRBV2 and TRBJ2-5, with TRBD1 matching 7 bases. This CDR3 has 14 amino acids. Losses at the gene ends were 2 bases for V and 2 bases for J; bases not matched to a gene: 2. Looked up from germline, CDR1 is SNHLY and CDR2 is FYNNEI. CDR3 sequence reads: CASSERDRQETQYF. In DNA, the CDR3 is TGTGCCAGCAGTGAACGGGACAGACAAGAGACCCAGTACTTC.

The V and J genes are TRBV30 and TRBJ1-2; 10 bases are shared with TRBD1. Trimming cost V 8 bases and J 4 bases; bases outside gene matches: 7. CDR3 size: 13 residues. The V gene's germline CDR1 is GTSNPN and CDR2 SVGIG (reference sequence). The CDR3 loop is CAATGGWVYGYTF. The CDR3, as DNA: TGTGCCGCGACAGGGGGCTGGGTCTATGGCTACACCTTC.

The table lists this clone with a few counts. The chain carries TRBV7-6 and TRBJ1-1; D uncertain. This CDR3 region has 11 residues. The germline gives CDR1 SGHVS, CDR2 FNYEAQ. The V end was cut by 2 bases, the J end by 5 bases, with 3 bases between. CDR3 amino acids: CASSLLTEAFF. The CDR3 region has the DNA TGTGCCAGCAGCTTATTAACTGAAGCTTTCTTT. Full variable domain (rest looked up from reference TRBV7-6 and TRBJ1-1): GAGVSQSPRYKVTKRGQDVALRCDPISGHVSLYWYRQALGQGPEFLTYFNYEAQQDKSGLPNDRFSAERPEGSISTLTIQRTEQRDSAMYRCASSLLTEAFFGQGTRLTVV.

The chain joins TRBV27 to TRBJ1-2, with 9 bases matching TRBD1. V was clipped by 5 bases and J by 7 bases; unmatched bases: 14. The CDR3 is 16 amino acids. From germline, CDR1 is MNHEY and CDR2 SMNVEV (reference sequence). The CDR3 region is CASSPSPGQGSVGYTF. CDR3 sequence (DNA): TGTGCCAGCAGTCCGAGTCCGGGACAGGGATCCGTTGGCTACACCTTC.

The rearrangement links TRBV19 to TRBJ1-5; tentative D call: TRBD1 (5 bases). The CDR3 is 18 amino acids. Trimming stripped 7 bases from V and 3 bases from J, with 25 bases between. Germline V gives CDR1 LNHDA, CDR2 SQIVND (reference sequence). In DNA, the CDR3 is TGTGCCAGTACCACCTCGGGCCGGGACCGAAGATACAATCAGCCCCAGCATTTT. It codes for CASTTSGRDRRYNQPQHF.

The rearrangement uses TRBV28 and TRBJ2-2; 9 bases match TRBD1. The CDR3 sequence is 17 residues long. The junction had 8 bases not matched to a gene; V was cut back by 5 bases and J by 1 base. CDR1 is MDHEN and CDR2 is SYDVKM in the germline V gene. In nucleotides, the CDR3 is TGTGCCAGCAGTCCGGCCCCGGGACAGGGGAACACCGGGGAGCTGTTTTTT. It encodes CASSPAPGQGNTGELFF.

This chain connects TRBV5-1 to TRBJ2-7; 12 bases agree with TRBD2. The germline gives CDR1 SGHRS, CDR2 YFSETQ. Trimming took 4 bases from V and 2 from J; bases not matched to a gene: 4. The CDR3 is 15 amino acids. Here the CDR3 reads CASSPGLAGTYEQYF. Written as DNA, the CDR3 is TGCGCCAGCAGCCCCGGACTAGCGGGAACCTACGAGCAGTACTTC.

The table lists this clone with a few counts. V is TRBV27 and J is TRBJ2-1; TRBD2 agrees at 10 bases. V shed 7 bases and J 2 bases; nucleotides not matched to a gene: 2. Looked up from germline, CDR1 is MNHEY and CDR2 is SMNVEV (reference sequence). The CDR3 has 14 residues. CDR3 coding DNA: TGTGCCAGCACCCTAGCGGGAGCCTACAATGAGCAGTTCTTC. Protein: CASTLAGAYNEQFF.

The genes are TRBV27 and TRBJ1-1; 9 bases map to TRBD1. This CDR3 spans 16 amino acids. Germline CDR1 is MNHEY and CDR2 is SMNVEV (reference sequence). J lost 1 base, V lost 5 bases, and 8 bases had no gene match. The CDR3 loop is CASSRDRALRNTEAFF. Here the CDR3 DNA reads TGTGCCAGCAGTCGGGACAGGGCTTTGCGGAACACTGAAGCTTTCTTT.

This chain uses TRBV19 with TRBJ1-2, with D unclear. Germline V gene lookup returns CDR1 LNHDA and CDR2 SQIVND (reference sequence). CDR3 size: 13 residues. The V and J ends lost 6 bases and 8 bases respectively, with 16 bases between them. CDR3 in amino acids: CASRPRAIWGYTF. In nucleotides, the CDR3 is TGTGCCAGTAGGCCAAGGGCTATTTGGGGCTACACCTTC.

This chain connects TRBV7-9 to TRBJ2-2, with 8 bases lining up with TRBD1. The CDR3 contains 15 residues. The J segment lost 3 bases and the V segment lost 8 bases, leaving 8 bases of the junction unmatched. Germline lookup yields CDR1 SEHNR and CDR2 FQNEAQ (reference sequence). The CDR3: CASPPTGEDTGELFF. CDR3 in DNA: TGTGCCAGCCCTCCGACAGGGGAGGACACCGGGGAGCTGTTTTTT.